The 9 T cell receptor beta chains presented below share a single source sample, sequenced in a study of blood T cell repertoires in COVID-19. Measured with immunoSEQ multiplex PCR; TCRdb has only the in-frame clones, and not every one. The sample contains 40,000 or so clones, roughly 84% of which appear only once. Sequences were obtained from peripheral blood. These TCRs come from a man in his fifties or sixties with COVID-19, enrolled during active disease.

The chain carries TRBV18 and TRBJ1-3; 7 positions agree with TRBD1. There are 13 residues in the CDR3. CDR1 is KGHSH and CDR2 is LQKENI in the germline V gene. V was pared by 4 bases and J by 7 bases, with 4 bases of the junction left unmatched. CDR3 in DNA: TGTGCCAGCTCACTAATACAGGGGAACACCATATATTTT. This encodes CASSLIQGNTIYF. Based on the CDR3 plus reference TRBV18 and TRBJ1-3, the full variable domain is NAGVMQNPRHLVRRRGQEARLRCSPMKGHSHVYWYRQLPEEGLKFMVYLQKENIIDESGMPKERFSAEFPKEGPSILRIQQVVRGDSAAYFCASSLIQGNTIYFGEGSWLTVV.

This sequence joins TRBV11-2 and TRBJ1-2; D call uncertain. This CDR3 has 15 amino acids. From germline, CDR1 is SGHAT and CDR2 FQNNGV. Trimming cost V 2 bases and J 8 bases, with 18 bases left between them. The CDR3 here is CASSLLARPFGGYTF. DNA for the CDR3: TGTGCCAGCAGCTTATTAGCCCGACCCTTCGGGGGCTACACCTTC. The whole variable domain, remainder taken from reference TRBV11-2 and TRBJ1-2, is EAGVAQSPRYKIIEKRQSVAFWCNPISGHATLYWYQQILGQGPKLLIQFQNNGVVDDSQLPKDRFSAERLKGVDSTLKIQPAKLEDSAVYLCASSLLARPFGGYTFGSGTRLTVV.

The CDR3 reads CAISNDRYEQYF. The CDR3 nucleotides read TGTGCCATCAGTAACGACAGGTACGAGCAGTACTTC. This chain connects TRBV10-3 to TRBJ2-7; maybe TRBD1 (6 bases). Trimming shortened V by 5 bases and J by 4 bases, and 9 bases separated the two germline ends. CDR3 length equals 12 residues. Germline V CDR1 and CDR2: ENHRY, SYGVKD.

The chain carries TRBV10-3 and TRBJ2-7; D is possibly TRBD2 (5 bases). Germline assignment: CDR1 ENHRY and CDR2 SYGVKD. Trimming removed 10 bases at V and 2 bases at J, with 15 bases between. The CDR3 spans 13 residues. The DNA of the CDR3 is TGTGCCACCTCATCGGGGTCACCCTACGAGCAGTACTTC. It encodes CATSSGSPYEQYF.

The CDR3 sequence is CASSPRFNLGQGPTSPLHF. The CDR3 DNA reads as TGTGCCAGCTCACCAAGGTTCAATCTGGGACAGGGACCCACTTCACCCCTCCACTTT. This chain links TRBV18 with TRBJ1-6, with TRBD1 identical over 9 bases. CDR3 size: 19 residues. Germline V lookup: CDR1 KGHSH, CDR2 LQKENI. J was trimmed by 9 bases and V by 2 bases; bases with no gene match: 17.

This rearrangement joins TRBV27 to TRBJ2-1; possible D gene TRBD2, 6 bases. Trimming took off 3 bases at V and 5 bases at J, with 17 bases between the two ends. CDR1 and CDR2 (germline): MNHEY, SMNVEV (reference sequence). The CDR3 sequence is 16 residues long. The CDR3 DNA follows: TGTGCCAGCAGTTTGACGGGACTCCTGATTGACAATGAGCAGTTCTTC. Amino acids: CASSLTGLLIDNEQFF.

The chain employs TRBV14 and TRBJ2-6; maybe TRBD2 (5 bases). CDR1 and CDR2 (germline): SGHDN, FVKESK. The CDR3 length is 15 residues. Trimming pared 0 bases from V and 2 bases from J, leaving 5 bases between. The CDR3 is CASSQDGTGANVLTF. Here the CDR3 DNA reads TGTGCCAGCAGCCAAGACGGGACTGGGGCCAACGTCCTGACTTTC. Combining the CDR3 with reference TRBV14 and TRBJ2-6 gives the whole variable domain EAGVTQFPSHSVIEKGQTVTLRCDPISGHDNLYWYRRVMGKEIKFLLHFVKESKQDESGMPNNRFLAERTGGTYSTLKVQPAELEDSGVYFCASSQDGTGANVLTFGAGSRLTVL.

The rearrangement links TRBV18 to TRBJ1-1; no clear D gene. V was pared by 4 bases and J by 2 bases, with 5 bases between. Germline V gives CDR1 KGHSH, CDR2 LQKENI. The CDR3 runs 12 residues. The CDR3 loop reads CASSLPNTEAFF. DNA of the CDR3: TGTGCCAGCTCACTTCCTAACACTGAAGCTTTCTTT.

The chain links TRBV27 to TRBJ2-5, with D perhaps matching TRBD1 (6 bases). Trimming left V 5 bases short and J 7 bases short, with 8 bases between. Per the germline V gene, CDR1 is MNHEY and CDR2 is SMNVEV (reference sequence). The CDR3 consists of 11 residues. In nucleotides, the CDR3 is TGTGCCAGCAGTCTAGGGGGGACCCAGTACTTC. It specifies CASSLGGTQYF.